This T cell receptor beta chain was obtained from a study of blood T cell repertoires in COVID-19. Study information: Both acute and convalescent COVID-19 samples were obtained from the United States, Italy and Spain. PBMCs, B-cell-depleted T cells, or T cells were the source of the cDNA or gDNA that made up the material.

Remarks on this clone: The germline gene is not matched at one end of the junction; a read error may be the cause.

Original processing notes: Estimation of nucleated cell counts relied on the amplification of reference gene primers. The repertoire was sequenced with immunoSEQ multiplex PCR; TCRdb's copy has only in-frame clones and lacks some. V, J and clone size are those of that table, while D and trimming were read from the DNA. The sample holds tens of thousands of clones, roughly 88% seen once. Per germline, CDR1 SEHNR and CDR2 FQNEAQ (reference sequence). The CDR3 is made up of 17 amino acids. The sequenced material came from peripheral blood. The receptor was isolated from a human donor in a cohort sampled during active COVID-19. The chain joins TRBV7-9 to TRBJ2-4; 8 nucleotides match TRBD1. CDR3 residues: CASSIGQGNIAQNIQYF. The CDR3 bases are TGTGCCAGCAGCATTGGACAGGGTAATATAGCCCAAAACATTCAGTACTTC.